This TCR beta chain is from a study of T cells in Graves' hyperthyroidism and ophthalmopathy. Study-wide context: Peripheral blood was drawn at first diagnosis, prior to all treatment. Study-wide points: Most expanded thyroid clonotypes above 0.001 recurred in blood. The authors' 13 V-J model separated ophthalmopathy from stable hyperthyroidism.

V lost 7 bases and J lost 0, with 12 bases in between. The CDR3 runs 13 residues. CDR1 DFQATT and CDR2 SNEGSKA come from the germline V gene (reference sequence). A note on this clonotype: Its antigen is not known.

RNA transcripts provided the source from which TCR beta CDR3 regions were amplified. HTBI primers were employed in a first-round RT-PCR of the TCR CDR3. MiXCR was run by TCRdb on the multiplex PCR reads, yielding one entry per CDR3 protein. The sample consists of 300,000 or so distinct CDR3 sequences, around a sixth of them appearing once. Absent ophthalmopathy progression within 18 months defined stable Graves' hyperthyroidism. This rearrangement joins TRBV20-1 to TRBJ2-5, with a weak D call TRBD1 (6 bases). This receptor was obtained from a woman aged 50 to 60 with Graves' hyperthyroidism. The specimen was blood. CDR3 nucleotide sequence: TGCAGTGGTTCTGGACAGTACCAAGAGACCCAGTACTTC. Protein: CSGSGQYQETQYF.